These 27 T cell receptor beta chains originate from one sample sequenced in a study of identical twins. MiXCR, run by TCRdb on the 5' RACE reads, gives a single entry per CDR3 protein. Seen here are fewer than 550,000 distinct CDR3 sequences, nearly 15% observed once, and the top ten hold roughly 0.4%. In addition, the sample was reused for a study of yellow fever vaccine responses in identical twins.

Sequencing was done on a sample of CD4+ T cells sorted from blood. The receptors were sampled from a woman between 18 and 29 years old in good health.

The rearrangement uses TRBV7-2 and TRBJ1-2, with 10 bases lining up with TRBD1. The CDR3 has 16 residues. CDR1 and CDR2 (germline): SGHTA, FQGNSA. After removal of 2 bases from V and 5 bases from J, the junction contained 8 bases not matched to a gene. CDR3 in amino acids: CASSLIWTGGIYGYTF. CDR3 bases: TGTGCCAGCAGCTTAATCTGGACAGGGGGGATTTATGGCTACACCTTC.

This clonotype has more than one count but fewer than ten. CDR3 region: CATSRSGLGGNSPLHF. In nucleotides, the CDR3 is TGTGCCACCAGCAGATCCGGATTGGGGGGTAATTCACCCCTCCACTTT. The J gene is TRBJ1-6, the V gene TRBV15; perhaps TRBD1 as D (5 bases). Germline CDR1 LNHNV, CDR2 YYDKDF (reference sequence). Trimming removed 2 bases from V and 6 bases from J, with 14 bases in between. The CDR3 covers 16 residues.

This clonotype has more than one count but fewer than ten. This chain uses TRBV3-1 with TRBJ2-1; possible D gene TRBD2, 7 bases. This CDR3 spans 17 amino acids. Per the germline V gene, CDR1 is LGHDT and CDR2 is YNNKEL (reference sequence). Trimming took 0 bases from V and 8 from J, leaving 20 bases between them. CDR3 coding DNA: TGTGCCAGCAGCCAAGACGGATTTCGGGGGGCGGCTTATGAGCAGTTCTTC. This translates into CASSQDGFRGAAYEQFF.

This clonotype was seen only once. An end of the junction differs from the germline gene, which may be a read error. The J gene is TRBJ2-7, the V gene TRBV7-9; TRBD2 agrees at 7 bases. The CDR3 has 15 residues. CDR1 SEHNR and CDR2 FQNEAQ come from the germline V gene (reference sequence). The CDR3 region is CAGSSLAENSYEQYF. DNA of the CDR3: TGTGCCGGCAGCTCTCTAGCGGAGAACTCCTACGAGCAGTACTTC.

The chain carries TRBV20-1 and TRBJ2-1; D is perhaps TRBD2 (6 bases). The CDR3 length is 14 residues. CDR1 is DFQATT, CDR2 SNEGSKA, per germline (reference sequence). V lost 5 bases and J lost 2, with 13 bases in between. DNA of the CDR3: TGCAGTGCTCAGGTGGGAGGCCCCTACAATGAGCAGTTCTTC. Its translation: CSAQVGGPYNEQFF.

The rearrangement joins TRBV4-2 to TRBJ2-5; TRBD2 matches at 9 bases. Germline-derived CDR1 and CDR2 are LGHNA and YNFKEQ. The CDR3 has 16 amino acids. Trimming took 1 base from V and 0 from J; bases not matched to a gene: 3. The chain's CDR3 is CASSQAGLADQETQYF. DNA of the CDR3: TGTGCCAGCAGCCAAGCGGGACTAGCAGACCAAGAGACCCAGTACTTC.

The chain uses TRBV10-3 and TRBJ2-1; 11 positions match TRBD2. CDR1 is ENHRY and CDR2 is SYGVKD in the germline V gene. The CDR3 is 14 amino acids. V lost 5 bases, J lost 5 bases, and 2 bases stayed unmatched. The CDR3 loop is CAISLAGGNNEQFF. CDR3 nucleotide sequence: TGTGCCATCAGTTTAGCGGGAGGGAACAATGAGCAGTTCTTC.

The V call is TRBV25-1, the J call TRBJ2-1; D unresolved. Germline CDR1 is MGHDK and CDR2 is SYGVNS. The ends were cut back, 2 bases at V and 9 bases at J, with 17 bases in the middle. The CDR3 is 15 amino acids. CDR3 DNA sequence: TGTGCCAGCAGTGAAAATTTGGGTGTCCGCGGTGAGCAGTTCTTC. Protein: CASSENLGVRGEQFF.

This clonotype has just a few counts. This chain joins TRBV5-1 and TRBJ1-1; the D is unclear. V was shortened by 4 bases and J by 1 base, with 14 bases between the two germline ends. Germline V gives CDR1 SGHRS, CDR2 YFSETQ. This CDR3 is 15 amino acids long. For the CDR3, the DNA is TGCGCCAGCAGCCGAGTCTTGACGGAGAACACTGAAGCTTTCTTT. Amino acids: CASSRVLTENTEAFF.

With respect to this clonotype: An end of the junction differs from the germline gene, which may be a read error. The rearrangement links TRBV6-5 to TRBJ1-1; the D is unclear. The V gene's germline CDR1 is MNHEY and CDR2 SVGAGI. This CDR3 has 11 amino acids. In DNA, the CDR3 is TGTGCCAGCAGTTCCCATCGAGAAGATTTCTTT. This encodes CASSSHREDFF.

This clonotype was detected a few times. The CDR3 reads CASSRAPYGYTF. In DNA form, the CDR3 reads TGTGCCAGCTCAAGGGCTCCCTATGGCTACACCTTC. The chain couples TRBV18 to TRBJ1-2; D is unresolved. The CDR3 runs to 12 residues. The V gene lost 5 bases and the J gene lost 4 bases, with 8 bases spanning the gap. CDR1 and CDR2 from the germline V gene are KGHSH and LQKENI. Based on the CDR3 plus reference TRBV18 and TRBJ1-2, the full variable domain is NAGVMQNPRHLVRRRGQEARLRCSPMKGHSHVYWYRQLPEEGLKFMVYLQKENIIDESGMPKERFSAEFPKEGPSILRIQQVVRGDSAAYFCASSRAPYGYTFGSGTRLTVV.

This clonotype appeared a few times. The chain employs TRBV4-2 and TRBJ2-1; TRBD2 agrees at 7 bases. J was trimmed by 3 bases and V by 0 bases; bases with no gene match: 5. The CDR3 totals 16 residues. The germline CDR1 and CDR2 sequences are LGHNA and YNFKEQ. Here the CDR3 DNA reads TGTGCCAGCAGCCAAGATCTAAGCGGGGTCTACAATGAGCAGTTCTTC. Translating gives CASSQDLSGVYNEQFF.

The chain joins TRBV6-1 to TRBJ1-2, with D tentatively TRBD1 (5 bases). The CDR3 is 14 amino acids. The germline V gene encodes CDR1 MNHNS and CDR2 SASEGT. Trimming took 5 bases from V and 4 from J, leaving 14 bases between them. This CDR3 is CASSPTRALYGYTF. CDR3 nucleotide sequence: TGTGCCAGCAGTCCAACCAGGGCCCTCTATGGCTACACCTTC.

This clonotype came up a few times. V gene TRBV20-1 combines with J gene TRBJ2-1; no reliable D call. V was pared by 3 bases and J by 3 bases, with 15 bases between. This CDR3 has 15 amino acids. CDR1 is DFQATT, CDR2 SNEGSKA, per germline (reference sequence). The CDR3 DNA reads TGCAGTGCTAGGAACGGGCCCAGCTTCTACAATGAGCAGTTCTTC. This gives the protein CSARNGPSFYNEQFF.

The CDR3 sequence: CSVGTNYGYTF. The CDR3 nucleotides read TGCAGTGTGGGGACTAACTATGGCTACACCTTC. This sequence joins TRBV20-1 and TRBJ1-2; the D is unclear. Trimming left V 7 bases short and J 0 bases short, with 6 bases between. The CDR3 length is 11 residues. Germline V CDR1 and CDR2: DFQATT, SNEGSKA (reference sequence).

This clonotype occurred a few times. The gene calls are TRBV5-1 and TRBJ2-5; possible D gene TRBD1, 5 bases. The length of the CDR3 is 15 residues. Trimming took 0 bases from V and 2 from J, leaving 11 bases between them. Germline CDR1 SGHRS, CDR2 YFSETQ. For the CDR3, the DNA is TGCGCCAGCAGCTTGGTCGCAGGGAATCAAGAGACCCAGTACTTC. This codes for CASSLVAGNQETQYF.

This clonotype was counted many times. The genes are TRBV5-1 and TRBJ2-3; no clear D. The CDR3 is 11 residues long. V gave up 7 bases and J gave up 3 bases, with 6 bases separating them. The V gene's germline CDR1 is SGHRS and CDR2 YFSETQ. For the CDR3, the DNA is TGCGCCAGCGCGAAAACAGATACGCAGTATTTT. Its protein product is CASAKTDTQYF.

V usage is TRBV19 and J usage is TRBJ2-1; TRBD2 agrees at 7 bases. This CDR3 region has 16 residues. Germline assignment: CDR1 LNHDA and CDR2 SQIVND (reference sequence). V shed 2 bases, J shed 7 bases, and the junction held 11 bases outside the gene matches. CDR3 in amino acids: CASSISYGGIINEQFF. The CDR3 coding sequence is TGTGCCAGTAGTATAAGTTACGGGGGGATTATAAATGAGCAGTTCTTC.

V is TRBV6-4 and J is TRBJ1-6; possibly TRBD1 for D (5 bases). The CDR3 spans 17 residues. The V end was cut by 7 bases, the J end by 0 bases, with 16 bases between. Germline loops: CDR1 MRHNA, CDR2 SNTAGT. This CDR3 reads CASTAGTQSSYNSPLHF. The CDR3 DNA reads TGTGCCAGCACCGCCGGGACCCAGAGCTCCTATAATTCACCCCTCCACTTT.

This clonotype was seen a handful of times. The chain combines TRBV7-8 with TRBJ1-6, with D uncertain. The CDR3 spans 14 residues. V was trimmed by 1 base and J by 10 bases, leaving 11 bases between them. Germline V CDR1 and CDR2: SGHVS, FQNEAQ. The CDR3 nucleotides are TGTGCCAGCAGCTTAGACCCGATGGGGTCACCCCTCCACTTT. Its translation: CASSLDPMGSPLHF.

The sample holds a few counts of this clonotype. The CDR3 coding sequence is TGTGCCACCAGCAGTAACAGGGGTAGCACAGATACGCAGTATTTT. It specifies CATSSNRGSTDTQYF. The V call is TRBV15, the J call TRBJ2-3, with 7 bases lining up with TRBD1. The CDR3 is 15 residues long. The germline gives CDR1 LNHNV, CDR2 YYDKDF (reference sequence). V trimming: 3 bases; J trimming: 0 bases; junction bases outside the gene matches: 3.

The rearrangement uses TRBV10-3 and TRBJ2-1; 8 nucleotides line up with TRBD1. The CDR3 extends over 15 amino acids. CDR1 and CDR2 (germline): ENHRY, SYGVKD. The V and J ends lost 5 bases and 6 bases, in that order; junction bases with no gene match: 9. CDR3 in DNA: TGTGCCATCAGTTTAGGACAGGGCCTCAGCAATGAGCAGTTCTTC. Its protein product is CAISLGQGLSNEQFF.

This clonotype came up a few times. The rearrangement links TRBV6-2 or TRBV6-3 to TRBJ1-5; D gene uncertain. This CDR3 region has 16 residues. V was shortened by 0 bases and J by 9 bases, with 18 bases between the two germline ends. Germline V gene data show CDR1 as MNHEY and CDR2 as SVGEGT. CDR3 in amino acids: CASSYSAGLGEGPQHF. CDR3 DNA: TGTGCCAGCAGTTACTCGGCCGGCTTAGGAGAGGGGCCCCAGCATTTT.

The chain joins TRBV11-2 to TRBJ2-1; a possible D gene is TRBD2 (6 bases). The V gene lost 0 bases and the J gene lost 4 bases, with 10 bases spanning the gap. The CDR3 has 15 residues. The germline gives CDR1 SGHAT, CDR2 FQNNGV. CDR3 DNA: TGTGCCAGCAGCTTAGATGAGACTAGATACAATGAGCAGTTCTTC. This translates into CASSLDETRYNEQFF. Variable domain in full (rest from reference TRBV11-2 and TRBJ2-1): EAGVAQSPRYKIIEKRQSVAFWCNPISGHATLYWYQQILGQGPKLLIQFQNNGVVDDSQLPKDRFSAERLKGVDSTLKIQPAKLEDSAVYLCASSLDETRYNEQFFGPGTRLTVL.

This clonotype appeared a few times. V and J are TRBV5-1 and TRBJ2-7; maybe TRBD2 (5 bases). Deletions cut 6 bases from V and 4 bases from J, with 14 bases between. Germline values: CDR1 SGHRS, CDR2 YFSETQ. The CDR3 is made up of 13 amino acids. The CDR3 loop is CASTSFRGYEQYV. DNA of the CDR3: TGCGCCAGCACCTCATTTCGGGGTTACGAGCAGTACGTC.

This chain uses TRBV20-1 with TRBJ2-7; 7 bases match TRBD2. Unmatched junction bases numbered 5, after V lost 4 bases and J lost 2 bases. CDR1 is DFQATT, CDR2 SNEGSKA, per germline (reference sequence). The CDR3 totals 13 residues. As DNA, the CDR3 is TGCAGTGCTAAAGGGACTATACCCTACGAGCAGTACTTC. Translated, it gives CSAKGTIPYEQYF.

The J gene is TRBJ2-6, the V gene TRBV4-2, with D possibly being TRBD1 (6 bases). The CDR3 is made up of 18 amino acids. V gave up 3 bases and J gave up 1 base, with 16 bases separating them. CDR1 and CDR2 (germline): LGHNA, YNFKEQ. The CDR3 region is CASSQRRTAKSGANVLTF. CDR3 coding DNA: TGTGCCAGCAGCCAGCGACGGACAGCTAAATCTGGGGCCAACGTCCTGACTTTC.